These T cell receptor beta chains were read from a single sample in a study of blood T cell repertoires in COVID-19. The protocol was immunoSEQ multiplex PCR, while the TCRdb copy is restricted to in-frame clones and leaves out a portion. Of about 42,000 clones in the sample, under 90% were seen once. The specimen was peripheral blood. The receptor source for this set is a human donor in a cohort sampled during active COVID-19. The CDR3 runs from the conserved cysteine through the conserved F or W.

V: TRBV7-9; J: TRBJ2-3; CDR3: CASSSTDTQYF
V: TRBV10-3; J: TRBJ1-4; CDR3: CAITDGSSEKLFF
V: TRBV4-3; J: TRBJ1-2; CDR3: CASSQEVGPGNYGYTF
V: TRBV3-1/TRBV3-2; J: TRBJ1-1; CDR3: CASSQGEGRGRNTEAFF
V: TRBV5-1; J: TRBJ2-3; CDR3: CASSRMPIDTLEPDTQYF
V: TRBV6-5; J: TRBJ1-2; CDR3: CASIIGQGARGGYTF
V: TRBV6-6; J: TRBJ1-2; CDR3: CASSTGTGGDGYTF
V: TRBV7-6; J: TRBJ1-6; CDR3: CASSPTPQTGRNSPLHF
V: TRBV2; J: TRBJ1-2; CDR3: CASSGDSGVLGYTF
V: TRBV9; J: TRBJ2-2; CDR3: CASSDGWTGAVSGELFF
V: TRBV18; J: TRBJ1-4; CDR3: CASSGQGRVEKLFF
V: TRBV5-1; J: TRBJ2-7; CDR3: CASSLSGTGSSYEQYF
V: TRBV27; J: TRBJ1-4; CDR3: CASSPTGGLLEKLFF
V: TRBV19; J: TRBJ2-7; CDR3: CASSRQASYEQYF
V: TRBV19; J: TRBJ2-7; CDR3: CASSIDLSSYEQYF
V: TRBV6-1; J: TRBJ1-5; CDR3: CASSEYYNNQPQHF
V: TRBV12-3/TRBV12-4; J: TRBJ1-2; CDR3: CASSLEGHGYTF
V: TRBV6-2/TRBV6-3; J: TRBJ2-1; CDR3: CASSYSGLAVNEQFF
V: TRBV6-5; J: TRBJ1-3; CDR3: CASRTGASGNTIYF
V: TRBV5-6; J: TRBJ2-7; CDR3: CASSFVTASPYEQYF
V: TRBV5-4; J: TRBJ1-1; CDR3: CASSQLMNTEAFF
V: TRBV27; J: TRBJ1-1; CDR3: CASSARENTEAFF
V: TRBV4-3; J: TRBJ1-1; CDR3: CASSQSTGEAEAFF
V: TRBV3-1/TRBV3-2; J: TRBJ1-3; CDR3: CASTPHSGNTIYF